The rows below give T cell receptor beta chains drawn from one sample of a study of tumor and adjacent non-tumor tissue in lung cancer. In TCRdb, the multiplex PCR reads were re-called with MiXCR into one record per CDR3 protein. The sample includes approximately 75,000 distinct CDR3 sequences, 77% of them seen just once. Sequencing used lung tumor tissue. Every receptor here comes from a woman in her forties or fifties with non-small cell lung cancer. CDR3s include the opening cysteine and the closing phenylalanine or tryptophan. Each record gives: D gene, clone size, J gene, V gene, CDR3 DNA, CDR3 protein. The D gene is left open where the match is weak. Clone size is not always given. Where it is, it says once, few, many or a class for expanded clones.

d_call: .; clone_size: .; j_call: TRBJ2-3; v_call: TRBV11-2; cdr3_nt: TGTGCCAACAGCTTAGGACCCCAAGGGGACCATATGCAGTATTTT; cdr3_aa: CANSLGPQGDHMQYF
d_call: TRBD2; clone_size: .; j_call: TRBJ2-1; v_call: TRBV11-1; cdr3_nt: TGTGCCAGCAGCTTATCTCGGCTAGCGGGAGGCACCAATGAGCAGTTCTTC; cdr3_aa: CASSLSRLAGGTNEQFF
d_call: .; clone_size: .; j_call: TRBJ1-2; v_call: TRBV20-1; cdr3_nt: TGCAGAGTGACAGGTAATAACTATGACTACACCTTC; cdr3_aa: CRVTGNNYDYTF
d_call: .; clone_size: .; j_call: TRBJ1-1; v_call: TRBV30; cdr3_nt: TGTGCCTGGCGTAGTTGGGGGTTCACCGAAGCTTTCTTT; cdr3_aa: CAWRSWGFTEAFF
d_call: .; clone_size: .; j_call: TRBJ2-7; v_call: TRBV10-2; cdr3_nt: TGCGCCACCAGTGGTGGTAACGAGCAGTACTTC; cdr3_aa: CATSGGNEQYF
d_call: .; clone_size: .; j_call: TRBJ2-7; v_call: TRBV11-2; cdr3_nt: TGTACAAGCAGCATGACGGACACTGCCTACGAGCAGTACTTC; cdr3_aa: CTSSMTDTAYEQYF
d_call: TRBD1; clone_size: .; j_call: TRBJ2-6; v_call: TRBV7-9; cdr3_nt: TGTGCCAGTAGCCCTGAAGAGTACAGGGACAGGGGGCTAGGGACCAACGTCCTGACTTTC; cdr3_aa: CASSPEEYRDRGLGTNVLTF
d_call: .; clone_size: .; j_call: TRBJ2-1; v_call: TRBV4-1; cdr3_nt: TGTGGCAGCAGCCAATATCGTTCCCCGTCCTACAATGAGCAATTCTTC; cdr3_aa: CGSSQYRSPSYNEQFF
d_call: TRBD1; clone_size: .; j_call: TRBJ2-5; v_call: TRBV24-1; cdr3_nt: TGTGCCACAGGGGGCGGGCAAGAGACCCAGTACTTC; cdr3_aa: CATGGGQETQYF
d_call: .; clone_size: .; j_call: TRBJ2-5; v_call: TRBV18; cdr3_nt: TGTGCCAGCTCACCAACTTCCCAAGAGACCCAGTACTTC; cdr3_aa: CASSPTSQETQYF
d_call: .; clone_size: many; j_call: TRBJ1-1; v_call: TRBV7-9; cdr3_nt: TGTGCCAGCAGCATCCAGCGGGATGTAACTGAAGCTTTCTTT; cdr3_aa: CASSIQRDVTEAFF
d_call: TRBD2; clone_size: .; j_call: TRBJ2-7; v_call: TRBV29-1; cdr3_nt: TGCAGCGTCGTACTCCGGGAGGGGCTGACCTACGAGCAGTACTTC; cdr3_aa: CSVVLREGLTYEQYF
d_call: .; clone_size: .; j_call: TRBJ2-2; v_call: TRBV11-2; cdr3_nt: TGTGCCAGCAAGACTCCACGGGGGCGCGATGGGGAGCTGTTTTTT; cdr3_aa: CASKTPRGRDGELFF
d_call: .; clone_size: many; j_call: TRBJ1-5; v_call: TRBV2; cdr3_nt: TGTGCCAGCACCGGCAGCGGGGGCAATCAGCCCCAGCATTTT; cdr3_aa: CASTGSGGNQPQHF
d_call: .; clone_size: .; j_call: TRBJ2-2; v_call: TRBV10-3; cdr3_nt: TGTGCCATCAGAGAGGGGACCTGGGAGCTGTTTTTT; cdr3_aa: CAIREGTWELFF
d_call: TRBD1; clone_size: many; j_call: TRBJ2-5; v_call: TRBV28; cdr3_nt: TGTGCCAGTTACAGGGACAGCCAAGAGACCCAGTACTTC; cdr3_aa: CASYRDSQETQYF
d_call: TRBD1; clone_size: .; j_call: TRBJ1-1; v_call: TRBV6-5; cdr3_nt: TGTGCTAGCAGTTACTCAGTGACAGGGAGGGCTGAAGCTTTCTTT; cdr3_aa: CASSYSVTGRAEAFF
d_call: .; clone_size: .; j_call: TRBJ2-5; v_call: TRBV29-1; cdr3_nt: TGCAGCGCCGGACCCTTCGAGATCCAGTACTTC; cdr3_aa: CSAGPFEIQYF
d_call: .; clone_size: few; j_call: TRBJ2-2; v_call: TRBV11-2; cdr3_nt: TGTGCCAGCAGCTTAAGTACAGGGACTGGGGAGCTGTTTTTT; cdr3_aa: CASSLSTGTGELFF
d_call: .; clone_size: .; j_call: TRBJ2-7; v_call: TRBV20-1; cdr3_nt: TGCAGTACTAGAGGGGATATCTACGAGCAGTACTTC; cdr3_aa: CSTRGDIYEQYF
d_call: .; clone_size: .; j_call: TRBJ2-5; v_call: TRBV4-2; cdr3_nt: TGTGCCAGCAGCCAAGTTCAGGGAGGACAAGAGACCCAGTATTTC; cdr3_aa: CASSQVQGGQETQYF
d_call: .; clone_size: .; j_call: TRBJ2-3; v_call: TRBV29-1; cdr3_nt: TGCAGCGTTGCCGGGATGGGAGCAGGAGGTACGCAGTATTTT; cdr3_aa: CSVAGMGAGGTQYF
d_call: TRBD1; clone_size: .; j_call: TRBJ1-6; v_call: TRBV20-1; cdr3_nt: TGCACTGCTAGTACCGGGACAGAGGGCAATTCACCCCTCCACTTT; cdr3_aa: CTASTGTEGNSPLHF
d_call: .; clone_size: .; j_call: TRBJ2-5; v_call: TRBV5-4; cdr3_nt: TGTGCCAGGAGTGCAAGACAGTGGAACAGTCGAGAGACCCAGTACTTC; cdr3_aa: CARSARQWNSRETQYF
d_call: TRBD2; clone_size: .; j_call: TRBJ2-1; v_call: TRBV10-2; cdr3_nt: TGCACCAGCAGTGAGTTTAGATTCATATCGACTAGCGGGAGTTCCTATAATGAGCAGTTCTTC; cdr3_aa: CTSSEFRFISTSGSSYNEQFF
d_call: .; clone_size: .; j_call: TRBJ2-7; v_call: TRBV4-2; cdr3_nt: TGTGCCAGCAGTGTCCGGGCTAGCAACGCCTACGAGCAGTACTTC; cdr3_aa: CASSVRASNAYEQYF
d_call: .; clone_size: .; j_call: TRBJ2-2; v_call: TRBV10-1; cdr3_nt: TGCTCCAGCAGTGATAACAGGGAGCATACCACCGGGGAGCTGTTTTTT; cdr3_aa: CSSSDNREHTTGELFF
d_call: .; clone_size: .; j_call: TRBJ2-3; v_call: TRBV6-1; cdr3_nt: TGTACCAGCAGTTCAGCTCCGGGACGAGGAGCAGATACGCAGTATTTT; cdr3_aa: CTSSSAPGRGADTQYF
d_call: TRBD2; clone_size: .; j_call: TRBJ2-1; v_call: TRBV10-3; cdr3_nt: TGTGCCATCAGTGAGTCAGGACTAGCGGGAAAGAATGAGCAGTTCTTC; cdr3_aa: CAISESGLAGKNEQFF
d_call: TRBD1; clone_size: .; j_call: TRBJ1-1; v_call: TRBV6-5; cdr3_nt: TGCGCCAACACCTCACAGGGGGCTGTCACTGAAGCTTTCTTT; cdr3_aa: CANTSQGAVTEAFF
d_call: TRBD2; clone_size: .; j_call: TRBJ2-3; v_call: TRBV10-3; cdr3_nt: TGTGCCATCACAGGGACTAGCGGGTTAGATATGCAGTATTTC; cdr3_aa: CAITGTSGLDMQYF
d_call: TRBD1; clone_size: .; j_call: TRBJ2-7; v_call: TRBV12-3/TRBV12-4; cdr3_nt: TGTGCCAGCAAGGGACAGGCCTATGAGCAGTACTTC; cdr3_aa: CASKGQAYEQYF
d_call: .; clone_size: .; j_call: TRBJ1-4; v_call: TRBV5-1; cdr3_nt: TGCGCCAGCAGCTTGGCACATGGATTAACAACTAATGAAAAACTGTTTTTT; cdr3_aa: CASSLAHGLTTNEKLFF
d_call: TRBD1; clone_size: medium-sized; j_call: TRBJ2-2; v_call: TRBV11-3; cdr3_nt: TGTGCCAGCAGCTCTTACGGGACAGGGCACGGGGAGCTGTTTTTT; cdr3_aa: CASSSYGTGHGELFF
d_call: TRBD2; clone_size: .; j_call: TRBJ2-5; v_call: TRBV11-2; cdr3_nt: TGTGCCAGCAGGCAAACTCCTGGCGGGGGGAAAGAGACCCAGTACTTC; cdr3_aa: CASRQTPGGGKETQYF
d_call: .; clone_size: medium-sized; j_call: TRBJ1-1; v_call: TRBV6-5; cdr3_nt: TGTGCCAGCAGTTACCGTACTGAAGCTTTCTTT; cdr3_aa: CASSYRTEAFF
d_call: .; clone_size: .; j_call: TRBJ2-7; v_call: TRBV11-2; cdr3_nt: TGTGTCAGCAGCTTACATCCCGATCTCCCCTACGAGCTGTACTTC; cdr3_aa: CVSSLHPDLPYELYF
d_call: .; clone_size: .; j_call: TRBJ2-3; v_call: TRBV11-2; cdr3_nt: TGTGTCAGCAGCCCCCAAGATACGCTGTATTTT; cdr3_aa: CVSSPQDTLYF
d_call: .; clone_size: .; j_call: TRBJ2-1; v_call: TRBV11-1; cdr3_nt: TGTACCAGCAGCCTAGGAGGCGATCAGTTCTTC; cdr3_aa: CTSSLGGDQFF
d_call: .; clone_size: .; j_call: TRBJ2-1; v_call: TRBV6-5; cdr3_nt: TGTGTCAGCAGTTACGGGATAAACTCCTACAATGAGCAGTTCTTC; cdr3_aa: CVSSYGINSYNEQFF
d_call: .; clone_size: .; j_call: TRBJ2-3; v_call: TRBV5-1; cdr3_nt: TGTGTCAGCAGCCCGGGCGGGAATACGCAGTATTTT; cdr3_aa: CVSSPGGNTQYF